The present entry profiles one TCR beta chain with its context. Its specificity is not known. This record belongs to a study of a mutant IDH1 vaccine in newly diagnosed glioma. From germline, CDR1 is MRHNA and CDR2 SNTAGT. V gave up 2 bases and J gave up 6 bases; unmatched junction bases: 0. This CDR3 region has 14 residues. Documented time point: week 11, during vaccination. Each dose delivered 300 ug of mutant IDH1 20-mer peptide subcutaneously with imiquimod. Data came from immunoSEQ multiplex PCR; TCRdb stores just in-frame clones and leaves some out. The sample lists 40,000 to 55,000 clones, roughly nine tenths occurring once.

The V gene is TRBV6-4, the J gene TRBJ1-5; TRBD1 matches at 11 bases. The clonotype was recovered from a man aged 50-59 years with glioma. Sequences were derived from PBMCs, sampled from a glioma patient whose treatment included an IDH1 peptide vaccine. The CDR3: CASSDGTGGQPQHF. Written as DNA, the CDR3 is TGTGCCAGCAGTGACGGGACAGGGGGTCAGCCCCAGCATTTT.